The next 29 T cell receptor beta chains were all read from a single sample in a study of blood T cell repertoires in COVID-19. The assay was immunoSEQ multiplex PCR, and TCRdb's table has in-frame clones only and misses some. The sample shows approximately 220,000 clones, about 85% of them seen only once. The sequenced material came from PBMCs or T cells enriched from blood (not recorded which). These TCRs come from a man aged 40-50 years who had recovered from COVID-19.

This chain joins TRBV5-1 and TRBJ2-5, with 12 bases identical to TRBD2. Germline loops: CDR1 SGHRS, CDR2 YFSETQ. The CDR3 is made up of 15 amino acids. V shed 0 bases, J shed 5 bases, and the junction held 2 bases outside the gene matches. This CDR3 is CASSLGTSGDETQYF. As DNA, the CDR3 is TGCGCCAGCAGCTTGGGGACTAGCGGGGATGAGACCCAGTACTTC.

The chain combines TRBV7-9 with TRBJ1-6; D gene uncertain. The germline V gene encodes CDR1 SEHNR and CDR2 FQNEAQ (reference sequence). Trimming removed 5 bases from V and 0 bases from J, with 11 bases in between. The CDR3 spans 16 residues. The CDR3 reads CASSPTGSSYNSPLHF. CDR3 in DNA: TGTGCCAGCAGCCCCACTGGGAGCTCCTATAATTCACCCCTCCACTTT.

The chain has TRBV5-1 and TRBJ2-1, with D perhaps matching TRBD2 (5 bases). The V gene's germline CDR1 is SGHRS and CDR2 YFSETQ. Between the trimmed V and J ends, which lost 0 bases and 6 bases, there was a span of 10 bases. The CDR3 contains 14 residues. CDR3 residues: CASSLALAGNEQFF. The CDR3 nucleotides read TGCGCCAGCAGCTTGGCTCTAGCTGGCAATGAGCAGTTCTTC.

The chain has TRBV24-1 and TRBJ2-3; TRBD2 is a possible D gene (6 bases). Trimming stripped 3 bases from V and 4 bases from J, with 22 bases between. CDR1 is KGHDR and CDR2 is SFDVKD in the germline V gene. CDR3 length equals 18 residues. This chain's CDR3 is CATSDGGRRAPSPDTQYF. CDR3 nucleotide sequence: TGTGCCACCAGTGATGGGGGGAGGCGGGCCCCCTCCCCAGATACGCAGTATTTT.

The genes are TRBV3-1 (or the pseudogene TRBV3-2) and TRBJ1-4; D may be TRBD1 (5 bases). The CDR3 length is 15 residues. Trimming shortened V by 1 base and J by 0 bases, and 6 bases separated the two germline ends. Germline V CDR1 and CDR2: LGHDT, YNNKEL (reference sequence). The CDR3 sequence: CASSQGQTTNEKLFF. The CDR3 region has the DNA TGTGCCAGCAGCCAAGGACAGACAACTAATGAAAAACTGTTTTTT.

J is TRBJ2-1 and V is TRBV9; D is perhaps TRBD2 (6 bases). CDR3 size: 17 residues. Germline lookup yields CDR1 SGDLS and CDR2 YYNGEE. Trimming took 2 bases from V and 10 from J, leaving 25 bases between them. The CDR3, as DNA: TGTGCCAGCAGCGTCTTGGTGGGAGGTAGAAAAGAGGGAGAGCAGTTCTTC. Translated, it gives CASSVLVGGRKEGEQFF.

V gene TRBV5-4 combines with J gene TRBJ2-2, with a tentative D call TRBD1 (5 bases). Between the trimmed V and J ends, which lost 3 bases and 13 bases, there was a span of 10 bases. CDR1 and CDR2 from the germline V gene are SGHNT and YYREEE (reference sequence). The CDR3 runs to 11 residues. This CDR3 reads CASSSGYGLFF. The CDR3, as DNA: TGTGCCAGCAGCTCAGGGTATGGGCTGTTTTTT.

For the CDR3, the DNA is TGTGCCAGCAGCTTATTAGCGAGGGACACTGAAGCTTTCTTT. This sequence encodes CASSLLARDTEAFF. V is TRBV7-9 and J is TRBJ1-1, with D hard to call. Trimming took off 2 bases at V and 3 bases at J, with 10 bases between the two ends. Germline V gives CDR1 SEHNR, CDR2 FQNEAQ (reference sequence). The CDR3 totals 14 residues.

The V gene is TRBV25-1, the J gene TRBJ1-2; a possible D gene is TRBD1 (6 bases). V was shortened by 4 bases and J by 2 bases, with 14 bases between the two germline ends. The germline CDR1 and CDR2 sequences are MGHDK and SYGVNS. This CDR3 contains 15 residues. CDR3 loop: CASSGGGNSNYGYTF. As DNA, the CDR3 is TGTGCCAGCAGTGGAGGGGGAAACTCAAACTATGGCTACACCTTC.

The CDR3: CASSQGEAGFGEKLFF. DNA for the CDR3: TGCGCCAGCAGCCAAGGGGAGGCGGGTTTTGGCGAAAAACTGTTTTTT. This chain joins TRBV4-3 and TRBJ1-4, with D unresolved. Deletions cut 1 base from V and 8 bases from J, with 17 bases between. The V gene's germline CDR1 is LGHNA and CDR2 YSLEER. The CDR3 loop spans 16 amino acids.

This chain connects TRBV6-5 to TRBJ2-7, with 9 bases lining up with TRBD2. CDR1 and CDR2 from the germline V gene are MNHEY and SVGAGI. CDR3 length equals 15 residues. V trimming: 7 bases; J trimming: 4 bases; junction bases outside the gene matches: 11. CDR3 in DNA: TGTGCCAGCACCCGGCGGGGGGGAGTAGGTTACGAGCAGTACTTC. Its translation: CASTRRGGVGYEQYF.

CDR3 nucleotides: TGTGCCAGCAGCTCCACGGACAGGGTCGACTATGGCTACACCTTC. It yields the protein CASSSTDRVDYGYTF. J is TRBJ1-2 and V is TRBV7-9, with 8 bases matching TRBD1. There are 15 residues in the CDR3. The germline gives CDR1 SEHNR, CDR2 FQNEAQ (reference sequence). J gave up 3 bases and V 4 bases, and 7 bases lay outside the gene matches.

This clone has only one observation. The V call is TRBV29-1, the J call TRBJ2-7, with 8 bases fitting TRBD1. The CDR3 runs 14 residues. Germline-derived CDR1 and CDR2 are SQVTM and ANQGSEA. V lost 6 bases and J lost 4; bases outside the gene matches: 11. The CDR3 DNA sequence: TGCAGCGTCCCCGGGACAGGCCCGCGGTACGAGCAGTACTTC. It yields the protein CSVPGTGPRYEQYF.

The genes are TRBV5-6 and TRBJ1-1; no firm D call. The CDR3 length is 15 residues. Looked up from germline, CDR1 is SGHDT and CDR2 is YYEEEE. V gave up 0 bases and J gave up 3 bases, with 12 bases separating them. CDR3 loop: CASSLGPVWYTEAFF. The CDR3 nucleotides are TGTGCCAGCAGCTTGGGTCCAGTTTGGTACACTGAAGCTTTCTTT.

This chain connects TRBV10-3 to TRBJ2-1, with 10 bases aligning to TRBD1. Germline V gives CDR1 ENHRY, CDR2 SYGVKD. Trimming cost V 6 bases and J 5 bases; bases outside gene matches: 4. This CDR3 contains 14 residues. In DNA form, the CDR3 reads TGTGCCATCAGCGGACAGGGGGGGCACAATGAGCAGTTCTTC. Encoded protein: CAISGQGGHNEQFF.

The V call is TRBV5-6, the J call TRBJ1-1; TRBD1 matches at 9 bases. Germline V gene lookup returns CDR1 SGHDT and CDR2 YYEEEE. The CDR3 extends over 14 amino acids. V shed 4 bases, J shed 4 bases, and the junction held 5 bases outside the gene matches. The CDR3 sequence: CASSVGTGSTEAFF. In nucleotides, the CDR3 is TGTGCCAGCAGCGTCGGGACAGGGAGCACTGAAGCTTTCTTT.

V usage is TRBV6-2 or TRBV6-3 and J usage is TRBJ2-7; 8 nucleotides match TRBD2. CDR3 size: 17 residues. With 4 bases clipped from V and 5 bases from J, the junction kept 16 bases outside the gene matches. Germline loops: CDR1 MNHEY, CDR2 SVGEGT. The CDR3 sequence is CASSFQIPGTRLHEQYF. The CDR3 DNA sequence: TGTGCCAGCAGTTTCCAGATTCCCGGGACTAGACTCCACGAGCAGTACTTC.

This clone was seen a handful of times. J is TRBJ1-1 and V is TRBV7-9; 8 nucleotides align to TRBD1. The CDR3 covers 14 residues. Germline V CDR1 and CDR2: SEHNR, FQNEAQ (reference sequence). Trimming removed 5 bases from V and 8 bases from J; junction bases left unmatched: 10. CDR3 sequence: CASSLGGQVAEAFF. CDR3 nucleotide sequence: TGTGCCAGCAGCCTCGGGGGACAGGTGGCAGAAGCTTTCTTT.

The rearrangement links TRBV6-5 to TRBJ1-5, with D tentatively TRBD1 (6 bases). CDR1 and CDR2 from the germline V gene are MNHEY and SVGAGI. The CDR3 has 15 amino acids. V was trimmed by 7 bases and J by 1 base, leaving 14 bases between them. The CDR3 reads CASNVRGNSNQPQHF. DNA for the CDR3: TGTGCCAGCAACGTCAGGGGAAACAGCAATCAGCCCCAGCATTTT.

In DNA, the CDR3 is TGTGCCAGCAGTTACGGGGGGACCTCGCCGAATGAGCAGTTCTTC. Protein product: CASSYGGTSPNEQFF. V is TRBV6-5 and J is TRBJ2-1; D is possibly TRBD2 (6 bases). The germline V gene has CDR1 MNHEY and CDR2 SVGAGI. The CDR3 loop spans 15 amino acids. The V end lost 2 bases, the J end lost 7 bases, and 15 bases lay between the germline ends.

The V gene is TRBV27, the J gene TRBJ1-2; D is possibly TRBD1 (6 bases). The germline V gene encodes CDR1 MNHEY and CDR2 SMNVEV (reference sequence). V was cut by 2 bases and J by 7 bases, with 11 bases left in between. The CDR3 sequence is 13 residues long. CDR3: CASSLQGSGGYTF. The CDR3 region has the DNA TGTGCCAGCAGTTTACAGGGGTCCGGTGGCTACACCTTC.

This clone ranks as medium-sized. The chain couples TRBV23-1 to TRBJ2-7, with TRBD2 matching over 10 bases. TRBV23-1 falls under the ORF class, with uncertain function. This CDR3 is 15 amino acids long. Trimming cost V 0 bases and J 4 bases; bases outside gene matches: 3. CDR3 sequence: CASSQSPLAGYEQYF. CDR3 in DNA: TGCGCCAGCAGTCAATCCCCACTAGCGGGGTACGAGCAGTACTTC.

The J gene is TRBJ2-5, the V gene TRBV30; the match to TRBD2 covers 14 bases. The V and J ends lost 5 bases and 4 bases, in that order; junction bases with no gene match: 6. The germline gives CDR1 GTSNPN, CDR2 SVGIG (reference sequence). This CDR3 contains 15 residues. The CDR3 nucleotides read TGTGCCTGGCACCGACTAGCGGGAGGGCCAGAGACCCAGTACTTC. Encoded protein: CAWHRLAGGPETQYF.

This chain connects TRBV4-2 to TRBJ2-6, with 7 positions matching TRBD1. Germline CDR1 reads LGHNA; CDR2 reads YNFKEQ. CDR3 length: 17 amino acids. After removal of 1 base from V and 0 bases from J, the junction contained 3 bases not matched to a gene. The CDR3 DNA sequence: TGTGCCAGCAGCCAAGGACAGGGAATCTCTGGGGCCAACGTCCTGACTTTC. This sequence encodes CASSQGQGISGANVLTF.

This clone is a singleton in its sample. This chain links TRBV10-3 with TRBJ2-5, with 7 bases fitting TRBD1. CDR1 is ENHRY and CDR2 is SYGVKD in the germline V gene. The CDR3 is made up of 14 amino acids. With V trimmed by 9 bases and J by 4 bases, 11 bases remained unmatched. CDR3 nucleotide sequence: TGTGCCATTCGGGACAGTGTATCCCCAGAGACCCAGTACTTC. Translating gives CAIRDSVSPETQYF.

This sequence joins TRBV24-1 and TRBJ1-5; TRBD1 matches 8 bases. There are 16 residues in the CDR3. V gave up 6 bases and J gave up 1 base; unmatched junction bases: 7. The germline V gene has CDR1 KGHDR and CDR2 SFDVKD. CDR3 sequence: CATSPTGEGSNQPQHF. The CDR3 nucleotides read TGTGCCACCAGTCCGACAGGGGAGGGGAGCAATCAGCCCCAGCATTTT.

The table lists this clone with a count of one. The V and J genes are TRBV27 and TRBJ2-7; TRBD1 is a possible D gene (6 bases). Looked up from germline, CDR1 is MNHEY and CDR2 is SMNVEV (reference sequence). Trimming removed 2 bases from V and 0 bases from J, with 11 bases in between. The CDR3 covers 15 residues. The CDR3 nucleotides are TGTGCCAGCAGTTTACTCAGGGGCCACTCCTACGAGCAGTACTTC. Translating gives CASSLLRGHSYEQYF.

The J gene is TRBJ1-6, the V gene TRBV11-2; TRBD1 matches 10 bases. Losses at the gene ends were 4 bases for V and 7 bases for J; bases not matched to a gene: 1. Germline CDR1 is SGHAT and CDR2 is FQNNGV. This CDR3 is built from 14 residues. The CDR3 DNA is TGTGCCAGCAGCTGGGACAGGGGAAATTCACCCCTCCACTTT. Residues: CASSWDRGNSPLHF.

This chain links TRBV5-5 with TRBJ2-7; 8 nucleotides match TRBD1. Trimming removed 4 bases from V and 5 bases from J; junction bases left unmatched: 8. The CDR3 spans 14 residues. CDR1 is SGHKS and CDR2 is YYEKEE in the germline V gene (reference sequence). The CDR3 region is CASSRDRGIHEQYF. CDR3 DNA sequence: TGTGCCAGCAGCCGAGACAGGGGTATCCACGAGCAGTACTTC.